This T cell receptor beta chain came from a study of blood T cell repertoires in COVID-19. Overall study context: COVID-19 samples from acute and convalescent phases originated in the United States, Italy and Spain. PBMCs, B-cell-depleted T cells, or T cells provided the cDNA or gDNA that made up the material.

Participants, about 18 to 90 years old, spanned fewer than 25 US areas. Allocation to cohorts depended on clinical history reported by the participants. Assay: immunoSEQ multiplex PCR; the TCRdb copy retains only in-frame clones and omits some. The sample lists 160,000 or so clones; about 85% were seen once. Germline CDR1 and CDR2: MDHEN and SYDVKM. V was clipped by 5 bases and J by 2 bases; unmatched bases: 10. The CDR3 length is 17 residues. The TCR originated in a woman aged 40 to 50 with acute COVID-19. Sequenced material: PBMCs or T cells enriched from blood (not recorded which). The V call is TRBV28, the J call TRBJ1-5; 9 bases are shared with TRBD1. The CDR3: CASSRTGGAPGNQPQHF. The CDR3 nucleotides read TGTGCCAGCAGTCGTACAGGGGGCGCCCCGGGCAATCAGCCCCAGCATTTT.